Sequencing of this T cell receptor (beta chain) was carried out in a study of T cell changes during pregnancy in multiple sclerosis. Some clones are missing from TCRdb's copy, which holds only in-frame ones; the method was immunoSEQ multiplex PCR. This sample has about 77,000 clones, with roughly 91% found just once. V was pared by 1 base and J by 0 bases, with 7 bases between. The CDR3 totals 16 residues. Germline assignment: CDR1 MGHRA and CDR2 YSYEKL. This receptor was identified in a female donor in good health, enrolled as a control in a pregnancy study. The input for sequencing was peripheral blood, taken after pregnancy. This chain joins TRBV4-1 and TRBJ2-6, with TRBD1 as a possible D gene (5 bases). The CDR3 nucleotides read TGCGCCAGCAGCCAAGTCCAGGGCTCTGGGGCCAACGTCCTGACTTTC. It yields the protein CASSQVQGSGANVLTF.